This is a list of T cell receptor beta chains from one sample in a study of blood T cell repertoires in COVID-19. Clones were read by immunoSEQ multiplex PCR, and TCRdb kept only the in-frame ones, dropping some. The sample contains about 230,000 clones, about 90% of which appear only once. Material: PBMCs or T cells enriched from blood (not recorded which). The receptor set was obtained from a woman aged 25 to 39 with acute COVID-19. CDR3s include the opening cysteine and the closing phenylalanine or tryptophan. The D gene is left open where the match is weak. The size entry is marked missing in some rows and otherwise reads once, few, many or a size class.

J	D	size	V	DNA	CDR3
TRBJ2-3	TRBD2	.	TRBV11-2	TGTGCCAGCGGCACTAGCGGGGGGGATACGCAGTATTTT	CASGTSGGDTQYF
TRBJ2-3	.	.	TRBV5-5	TGTGCCAGCAGCAACCGGGGGCGGGGGTTGGATACGCAGTATTTT	CASSNRGRGLDTQYF
TRBJ1-2	.	.	TRBV7-2	TGTGCCAGCAGCGCCCCCGGGGAGGGTTCTGGCTACACCTTC	CASSAPGEGSGYTF
TRBJ1-5	.	.	TRBV2	TGTGCCAGCAGTGTTCAGAATAGCAATCAGCCCCAGCATTTT	CASSVQNSNQPQHF
TRBJ1-4	.	.	TRBV5-1	TGCGCCAGCACCCTATACGGACAGACTAATGAAAAACTGTTTTTT	CASTLYGQTNEKLFF
TRBJ1-4	TRBD1	.	TRBV5-6	TGTGCCAGCAGCGTGGGACAGGGAGGAAATGAAAAACTGTTTTTT	CASSVGQGGNEKLFF
TRBJ2-7	TRBD2	.	TRBV25-1	TGTGCCAGCAACGGACTAGCGGGCGGCTACGAGCAGTACTTC	CASNGLAGGYEQYF
TRBJ2-5	.	.	TRBV5-1	TGCGCCAGCAGTTCCGAACTGGAGACCCAGTACTTC	CASSSELETQYF
TRBJ2-2	TRBD2	.	TRBV15	TGTGCCACCAGCAGGGGACTAGCGGGGGGGCGCACCGGGGAGCTGTTTTTT	CATSRGLAGGRTGELFF
TRBJ1-5	.	.	TRBV23-1	TGCGCCAGCAGTCAATACCAACACCAGCCCCAGCATTTT	CASSQYQHQPQHF
TRBJ2-1	TRBD1	.	TRBV19	TGTGCCAGTAGTACCTTAGACAGGGGAGGCTACAATGAGCAGTTCTTC	CASSTLDRGGYNEQFF
TRBJ1-6	TRBD1	.	TRBV28	TGTGCCAGCAGTTGGGGACAGGGGATTAATTCACCCCTCCACTTT	CASSWGQGINSPLHF
TRBJ1-4	.	.	TRBV5-5	TGTGCCAGCAGCTTAAGAGGGAGTAATGAAAAACTGTTTTTT	CASSLRGSNEKLFF
TRBJ1-2	.	.	TRBV5-1	TGCGCCAGCAGCCCTGTCCGTACAGGGTATGGCTACACCTTC	CASSPVRTGYGYTF
TRBJ1-1	.	.	TRBV4-1	TGCGCCAGCAGCCAAGTACAGTACATGAACACTGAAGCTTTCTTT	CASSQVQYMNTEAFF
TRBJ1-5	TRBD1	.	TRBV5-5	TGTGCCAGCAGCTGGACAGGGGGCAAACAGCCCCAGCATTTT	CASSWTGGKQPQHF
TRBJ2-2	.	.	TRBV2	TGTGCCAGCCTGTTAGGGGCAGGGAGGACCGGGGAGCTGTTTTTT	CASLLGAGRTGELFF
TRBJ1-3	.	.	TRBV9	TGTGCCAGCAGCCTTATGGGGGGAGGAAACACCATATATTTT	CASSLMGGGNTIYF
TRBJ1-5	.	.	TRBV6-2/TRBV6-3	TGTGCCAGCAGTTACACAGGGTTGAGCAATCAGCCCCAGCATTTT	CASSYTGLSNQPQHF
TRBJ2-3	.	.	TRBV19	TGTGCCAGTCGGGGAGGTAGGAGCTCTAGCACAGATACGCAGTATTTT	CASRGGRSSSTDTQYF
TRBJ1-5	.	once	TRBV18	TGTGCCAGCTCACCACCGTCAGGGGATAGGTCGTCCCCCCAGCATTTT	CASSPPSGDRSSPQHF
TRBJ1-4	.	.	TRBV30	TGTGCCTGGAGACGGGACATACTGCCGGTTTTGTTGTTTTTT	CAWRRDILPVLLFF
TRBJ2-2	.	.	TRBV5-1	TGCGCCAGCAGCCCGACGCCTACCGGGGAAGTCATCGGGGAGCTGTTTTTT	CASSPTPTGEVIGELFF